This entry concerns a single TCR beta chain. Its antigen is currently not known. It has no much larger one-base neighbor in the sample; base qualities were not kept. Libraries came from the immunoSEQ multiplex PCR assay. The multiplex PCR relied on a mix of 60 forward primers for TCR Vbeta segments and 13 reverse primers for TCR Jbeta segments. A multiplex PCR assay on genomic DNA amplified the CDR3 region of rearranged TCR beta genes. Amplified TCR beta libraries were sequenced as 87-base-pair reads on the Illumina HiSeq System. On the study's bioinformatics: A later analysis tallied tens of millions of unique TCR beta chains across the 666 repertoires, and about 10 million of those chains were shared by two or more donors. To remove PCR and sequencing errors, raw reads were error-corrected and collapsed into unique sequences using a nearest-neighbor algorithm that merged closely related sequences. To assign V, D and J gene segments, CDR3 sequences were aligned to IMGT reference sequences. For a sequence to be retained, a match of at least six nucleotides to both a V gene segment and a J gene segment was required. Rearrangements were called productive when the CDR3 lacked stop codons and stayed in frame with V and J; all others were non-productive. Following IMGT convention, CDR3 was defined as the stretch from the second conserved V-encoded cysteine to the conserved J-encoded phenylalanine. Sequences without an unambiguous match to a single V gene segment were excluded from the earlier analysis of several hundred of the donors. An earlier analysis of roughly 590 of the donors called V segments functional above 56.7% productive rearrangements and segregating when the between-donor standard deviation exceeded 5%. A statistical classification framework was developed to diagnose cytomegalovirus status using the catalog of TCR beta chain sequences. V and J gene assignment, in a later analysis, came from comparing TCR nucleotide sequences with IMGT/GENE-DB human TR gene sequences. The TCRdist pipeline was used in a later analysis to assign CDR3 sequences and most-parsimonious VDJ recombination scenarios. In a later analysis, each TCR beta chain was defined by its CDR3 amino acid sequence together with its V-gene family, and reads without a unique V-gene family were excluded. A later analysis removed nearly 600 highly shared, low-generation-probability nucleotide sequences to deal with suspected cross-contamination and a sequencing artifact. In a later analysis, a clonal expansion index was calculated for each public chain from normalized within-repertoire ranks of inferred template counts. In a later analysis, generation probabilities were computed with a VDJ recombination model fitted to out-of-frame rearrangements, and the resulting probabilities were checked against IGoR. Hypergeometric tests were used in a later analysis to score TCR-TCR, TCR-HLA and TCR-CMV co-occurrence, with a repertoire-size bias correction applied to the TCR pairs. False discovery rates were estimated in a later analysis by permuting HLA or CMV assignments 20 times. In a later analysis, co-occurring TCRs were grouped with DBSCAN, and TCRdist sequence similarity was added when clustering was performed within HLA-allele-positive subsets. Repertoires with fewer than 30,000 or more than 120,000 public chains were left out of co-occurrence clustering, as were five repertoires with anomalous nucleotide sharing. Sourced from immuneACCESS, this table was stored by TCRdb with only in-frame sequences that have V and J called. A share of the clones is absent; for the studies checked, an unresolved V gene accounts for under half, and the remainder has no known explanation. V and J calls plus clone size are reproduced from that table; the DNA served to infer D and trimming. Counted in this sample were about 130,000 clones; roughly 73% of them appeared once. About 4.5% of the sample is in the top ten clones.

The cohort consisted of some 730 healthy bone marrow donors. At the time of sampling, every cohort member was nominally healthy, though immune exposures that went unrecorded were likely present. The donor tested CMV seropositive and was one of the 289 seropositive cohort members. Every donor gave a peripheral blood sample, and the peripheral blood mononuclear cells from that sample were used for TCR beta sequencing. Genomic DNA extraction from the blood cell samples was performed with the Qiagen DNeasy Blood Extraction Kit. The data originate from a study of cytomegalovirus exposure and HLA in healthy donors (dated by TCRdb to between 2016 and 2019). Study-wide context: According to an earlier analysis of a few hundred of the donors, 200 million or so T cells yielded over 100 million unique TCR beta sequences and about 300 Gb of sequence data. Typing coverage varied by locus: roughly 629-630 donors for A, B, C, DRB1 and DQB1; more than 500 for DQA1; over 600 for DPA1; around 450 for DPB1. In addition to the first cohort of several hundred subjects, a separate validation cohort of 120 different subjects was used. To predict cytomegalovirus infection status, the study brought together high-throughput TCR immunosequencing, statistical association of individual TCRs with disease status, and machine learning. A later genetic analysis took genome-wide SNP genotypes for about 55% of the roughly 670 donors and used that subset as a discovery cohort. Four to six DR-DQ haplotypes were handled as single units for association and clustering, since linkage in the cohort was strong. Across around 400 genotyped donors of the cohort, an average of 235,054 unique TCR beta nucleotide sequences per donor were sequenced, and roughly 20% of those sequences were non-productive. The study used immunosequencing to profile the T cell repertoires of several hundred subjects and linked those repertoires to cytomegalovirus serostatus. To study patterns of TCR occurrence, a later analysis re-analyzed previously published TCR beta repertoires from 666 donors and added high-resolution HLA genotyping. Every discovery cohort repertoire had been produced on one sequencing platform. Both class I and class II loci were covered by HLA typing, at four-digit resolution. Donor age, sex, ethnicity and CMV serostatus were collected together with the repertoire data. An earlier analysis of several hundred of the donors applied high-throughput TCR beta sequencing to assess whether each TCR beta V gene segment acted as functional or pseudogenic. The study aimed to test whether cataloging public T cell receptors could reveal signatures of past pathogen exposure. The later analysis used no new phenotypic data to find candidate immune exposures, relying instead on TCR beta sequences and their occurrence across donors. Among the approximately 400 genotyped donors, approximately 77% belonged to the genetic ancestry cluster associated with self-reported Caucasian donors. Roughly 310 gigabases of sequencing data and tens of millions of unique TCR sequences were included in an early release covering about 700 HLA-typed donors. Results the study describes overall, beyond this receptor: In a later analysis, 16,951 TCR beta sequences were associated with specific HLA alleles at a false discovery rate of 0.05. The sequencing pipeline was judged likely to have produced a cluster of highly shared sequence variants as a technical artifact. It was suggested by the authors that the approach could potentially be generalized to other disease states and immunological phenotypes. Because HLA typing was unavailable for some donors at each locus, only the typed subset was used in association tests. Because the 87-base-pair reads could not distinguish some IMGT-functional V segments, including TRBV6-2 and TRBV6-3, those segments were excluded. When HLA alleles, especially DR and DQ, strongly co-occurred, attributing TCR associations to individual alleles was difficult. Cytomegalovirus status was reported to be diagnosed by the classifier with high specificity and sensitivity in both the original and validation cohorts. The study gave a list of 150 to 200 TCR beta chains associated with cytomegalovirus. The cohort was sequenced for TCR beta chains only, and without alpha or paired-chain data the features that could be detected were limited. A few of the identified cytomegalovirus-associated TCR beta chains were confirmed in vitro to be specific for cytomegalovirus antigens. Correlated functional status among segregating V segments might reflect linkage disequilibrium, but an unknown experimental factor could not be ruled out. For the cohort, immune exposure information was limited to CMV serostatus. In a later analysis, TCR association rates were found to vary across HLA loci, with the most associated TCRs seen for DRB1 alleles and the fewest for HLA-C alleles. A further reported finding was that TCR beta sequences accurately predicted the HLA-A and HLA-B alleles for most subjects in the first cohort. Compared with equally common non-associated chains, HLA-associated TCR beta chains in a later analysis were more clonally expanded and had lower generation probabilities. Broadly in line with IMGT annotations, most TCR beta V segments showed up in productive rearrangements about 90% or about 30% of the time in an earlier analysis of around 600 of the donors. In a later genetic analysis, fewer N-insertions in productive TCRs were reported among donors in an Asian-associated ancestry cluster than the roughly 710-donor mean. While some public TCRs were present in many individuals, most TCR sequences turned up only very rarely across donors. Roughly uniform sequencing depth across donors was assumed in presence/absence analyses, although this assumption may not hold. V-gene and J-gene trimming of TCR beta chains was associated with a missense DCLRE1C variant in a later genetic analysis, and the association was replicated in an independent cohort. Because counts were too low, fewer than 20 rarely observed V segments, including chromosome 9 orphons, were excluded from the earlier analysis of several hundred of the donors. A later analysis reported that several top co-occurrence clusters appeared linked to parvovirus B19, influenza, CMV and Epstein-Barr virus. According to a later analysis, most CMV-associated TCR beta chains appeared to be HLA-restricted, and the HLA associations seemed to be driven largely by CMV exposure.

V trim: 5 bases; J trim: 8 bases; unmatched bases: 5. The CDR3 covers 13 residues, taking in both the cysteine and the phenylalanine. Just the 39-base CDR3 DNA is kept, in frame starting at base 1. CDR1 and CDR2 (LNHDA, SQIVND) derive from the germline V gene (reference sequence). This receptor was obtained from a man in his sixties in good health and CMV-seropositive. Recombination joined TRBV19 with TRBJ2-1, with 8 bases aligning to TRBD2. Sequenced: PBMCs. The sequenced DNA is TGTGCCAGTAGTTTACGGGGGGGGGATGAGCAGTTCTTC. Translated, this is CASSLRGGDEQFF.